Below, one T cell receptor beta chain is given with its context. The record originates from a study of blood T cell repertoires in COVID-19. In the original processing: Amplification of reference gene primers provided the estimated nucleated cell counts. Here immunoSEQ multiplex PCR was the method, and the copy in TCRdb shows in-frame clones only, minus some. Clonal size and the V and J genes are those of that table, whereas D and trimming came from the DNA. The table includes some 94,000 clones, 87% detected once. The length of the CDR3 is 16 residues. Trimming took 2 bases from V and 3 from J, leaving 11 bases between them. CDR1 is MNHNS and CDR2 is SASEGT in the germline V gene.

This TCR was recovered from a human donor in a cohort sampled during active COVID-19. The J gene is TRBJ1-6, the V gene TRBV6-1; D gene unclear. The sample was peripheral blood. The CDR3 loop reads CASSESVGYYNSPLHF. The CDR3 DNA reads as TGTGCCAGCAGTGAATCCGTGGGCTACTATAATTCACCCCTCCACTTT.